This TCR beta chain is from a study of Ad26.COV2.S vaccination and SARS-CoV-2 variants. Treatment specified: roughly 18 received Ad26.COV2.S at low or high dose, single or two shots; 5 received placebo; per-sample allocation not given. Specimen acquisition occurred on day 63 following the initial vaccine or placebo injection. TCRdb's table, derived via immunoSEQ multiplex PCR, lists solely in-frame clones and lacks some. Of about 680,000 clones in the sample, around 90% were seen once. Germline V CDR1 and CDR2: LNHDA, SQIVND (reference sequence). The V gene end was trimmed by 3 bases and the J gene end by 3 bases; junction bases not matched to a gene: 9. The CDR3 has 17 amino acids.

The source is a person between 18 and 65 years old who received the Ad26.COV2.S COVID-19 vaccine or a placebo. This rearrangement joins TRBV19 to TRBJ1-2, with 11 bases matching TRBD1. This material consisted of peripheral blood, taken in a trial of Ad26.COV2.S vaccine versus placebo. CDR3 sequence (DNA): TGTGCCAGTAGTATGGGACAGGGGGAACTGACCCACTATGGCTACACCTTC. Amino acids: CASSMGQGELTHYGYTF.